Below are 14 T cell receptor beta chains sequenced from a single sample in a study of cytomegalovirus exposure and HLA in healthy donors. 13 Jbeta primers and 60 Vbeta primers were used for the PCR. Repertoires were generated with immunoSEQ multiplex PCR, while TCRdb's copy carries only in-frame clones and drops some. The data hold roughly 150,000 clones, with approximately 80% observed a single time. The sample consisted of PBMCs. The receptors were gathered from a man aged 18 to 30 in good health and CMV-seropositive.

The chain employs TRBV29-1 and TRBJ2-7; TRBD2 matches at 7 bases. Germline-derived CDR1 and CDR2 are SQVTM and ANQGSEA. V gave up 2 bases and J gave up 6 bases; unmatched junction bases: 10. The CDR3 covers 14 residues. The CDR3 region is CSVEKGGKSSEQYF. For the CDR3, the DNA is TGCAGCGTTGAAAAGGGAGGGAAGAGTAGCGAGCAGTACTTC.

This chain connects TRBV6-6 to TRBJ2-7; 7 bases match TRBD1. This CDR3 spans 15 amino acids. In germline, CDR1 is MNHNY, CDR2 SVGAGI (reference sequence). V gave up 6 bases and J gave up 3 bases; unmatched junction bases: 11. In nucleotides, the CDR3 is TGTGCCAGCAGGGGAGTGGGACAGTTAAACTACGAGCAGTACTTC. This codes for CASRGVGQLNYEQYF.

The rearrangement links TRBV18 to TRBJ1-1; 7 bases align to TRBD1. The CDR3 has 14 amino acids. Germline lookup yields CDR1 KGHSH and CDR2 LQKENI. The junction had 4 bases not matched to a gene; V was cut back by 5 bases and J by 1 base. CDR3 sequence reads: CASSEGQTNTEAFF. The CDR3 DNA reads as TGTGCCAGCTCAGAGGGACAGACGAACACTGAAGCTTTCTTT.

This chain joins TRBV7-6 and TRBJ2-1, with D tentatively TRBD2 (7 bases). V was shortened by 5 bases and J by 10 bases, with 15 bases between the two germline ends. The CDR3 consists of 13 residues. The germline gives CDR1 SGHVS, CDR2 FNYEAQ. This chain's CDR3 is CASSTSQGGEQFF. CDR3 sequence (DNA): TGTGCCAGCAGCACTTCACAGGGAGGGGAGCAGTTCTTC.

This clone was found a few times. In the same sample, other DNA sequences code for this CDR3. The chain couples TRBV20-1 to TRBJ2-1; the D is unclear. From germline, CDR1 is DFQATT and CDR2 SNEGSKA (reference sequence). This CDR3 comprises 11 residues. With 5 bases removed from V and 7 bases from J, the gap between germline ends came to 9 bases. The CDR3 DNA reads TGCAGTGCTTCCCCCCTTAATGAGCAGTTCTTC. Translated: CSASPLNEQFF.

V gene TRBV14 combines with J gene TRBJ2-3; 9 positions agree with TRBD1. The junction had 1 base not matched to a gene; V was cut back by 4 bases and J by 5 bases. The CDR3 is 13 residues long. The germline gives CDR1 SGHDN, CDR2 FVKESK. The CDR3: CASSLTGGDTQYF. In DNA, the CDR3 is TGTGCCAGCAGCCTGACAGGGGGAGATACGCAGTATTTT.

The chain employs TRBV7-2 and TRBJ2-7; the D is unclear. Germline V gives CDR1 SGHTA, CDR2 FQGNSA. V shed 6 bases and J shed 0 bases, with 3 bases lying between them. The CDR3 loop spans 11 amino acids. The CDR3 bases are TGTGCCAGCAGTAACTCCTACGAGCAGTACTTC. Amino acids: CASSNSYEQYF.

The rearrangement joins TRBV10-3 to TRBJ2-7, with 8 bases matching TRBD1. The J segment lost 7 bases and the V segment lost 0 bases, leaving 8 bases of the junction unmatched. CDR1 and CDR2 (germline): ENHRY, SYGVKD. This CDR3 contains 15 residues. The CDR3 is CAISESAGGAGEQYF. CDR3 sequence (DNA): TGTGCCATCAGTGAGTCGGCAGGGGGCGCCGGGGAGCAGTACTTC.

The table lists this clone with a few counts. The CDR3 DNA is TGTGCCAGCAAAACACAGCGGGGCTCCTACGAGCAGTACTTC. It codes for CASKTQRGSYEQYF. The genes are TRBV19 and TRBJ2-7; TRBD2 matches 7 bases. The V gene end was trimmed by 9 bases and the J gene end by 0 bases; junction bases not matched to a gene: 8. The CDR3 runs to 14 residues. From germline, CDR1 is LNHDA and CDR2 SQIVND (reference sequence).

The J gene is TRBJ2-2, the V gene TRBV2; the match to TRBD2 covers 7 bases. The CDR3 spans 15 residues. CDR1 is SNHLY, CDR2 FYNNEI, per germline. Losses at the gene ends were 6 bases for V and 4 bases for J; bases not matched to a gene: 8. The CDR3 DNA is TGTGCCAGCAGCCGGGAGGCGATCGGCACCGGGGAGCTGTTTTTT. Amino acid sequence: CASSREAIGTGELFF.

V usage is TRBV19 and J usage is TRBJ1-5, with TRBD1 as a possible D gene (6 bases). V lost 7 bases and J 4 bases, leaving 11 bases between the germline ends. The V gene's germline CDR1 is LNHDA and CDR2 SQIVND (reference sequence). The CDR3 consists of 13 residues. The CDR3 here is CASKFRGNQPQHF. The CDR3, as DNA: TGTGCCAGTAAGTTCAGGGGTAATCAGCCCCAGCATTTT.

The J gene is TRBJ1-1, the V gene TRBV5-4; no definite D call. This CDR3 is built from 12 residues. Trimming cost V 4 bases and J 7 bases, with 11 bases left between them. The germline V gene has CDR1 SGHNT and CDR2 YYREEE (reference sequence). CDR3 nucleotide sequence: TGTGCCAGCAGCGTGGACGGTAGTGAAGCTTTCTTT. As protein: CASSVDGSEAFF.

This chain connects TRBV9 to TRBJ2-1; no clear D gene. CDR1 SGDLS and CDR2 YYNGEE come from the germline V gene. The germline V and J ends were trimmed by 0 bases and 2 bases, with 9 bases remaining between them. The CDR3 covers 15 residues. The CDR3 bases are TGTGCCAGCAGCGTAGGCGGTCCGGCCTACAATGAGCAGTTCTTC. This gives the protein CASSVGGPAYNEQFF. Supplemented by reference TRBV9 and TRBJ2-1, the full variable domain reads DSGVTQTPKHLITATGQRVTLRCSPRSGDLSVYWYQQSLDQGLQFLIQYYNGEERAKGNILERFSAQQFPDLHSELNLSSLELGDSALYFCASSVGGPAYNEQFFGPGTRLTVL.

The J gene is TRBJ1-5, the V gene TRBV27; D may be TRBD1 (6 bases). Germline CDR1 MNHEY, CDR2 SMNVEV (reference sequence). This CDR3 comprises 13 residues. V was shortened by 6 bases and J by 7 bases, with 13 bases between the two germline ends. CDR3 sequence: CASSRQARQPQHF. For the CDR3, the DNA is TGTGCCAGCAGCAGACAGGCTCGACAGCCCCAGCATTTT.